The T cell receptor beta chain under discussion was sequenced for a study of PD-1 blockade in classical Hodgkin lymphoma. Trimming removed 3 bases from V and 4 bases from J, with 8 bases in between. The V gene's germline CDR1 is SGDLS and CDR2 YYNGEE. The CDR3 consists of 13 residues. Time point reported: cycle 4 day 1 (C4D1), after more than 5 weeks of nivolumab. There was relapse after autologous stem cell transplantation in every patient, and there was variation in brentuximab vedotin exposure. General study findings and limits: In newly diagnosed patients, baseline TCR diversity was reportedly below that of healthy donors. Patients who began taking nivolumab under 1 year after ASCT were left out. No one has yet defined what causes the repertoire differences, which may be disease activity or prior therapy.

The assay was immunoSEQ multiplex PCR, and TCRdb's table has in-frame clones only and misses some. The sample contains 19,000 or so clones, more than 70% of which appear only once. In the case of this clone: The antigen is undetermined.

This specimen consisted of peripheral blood mononuclear cells (PBMCs), obtained before the fourth cycle of nivolumab. The clonotype comes from a human donor with classical Hodgkin lymphoma. The J gene is TRBJ1-3, the V gene TRBV9; D is unresolved. The CDR3 DNA reads TGTGCCAGCAGCGAGCTTCCAGGAAACACCATATATTTT. Translating gives CASSELPGNTIYF.